Each of the 10 T cell receptor beta chains below was sequenced from the same sample in a study of Graves' ophthalmopathy and Graves' hyperthyroidism. TCR beta CDR3 regions were amplified from RNA transcripts. The workflow started with a first-round RT-PCR run with HTBI primers and then moved on to a second-round multiplex PCR. TCRdb redid the calling of the multiplex PCR reads with MiXCR, one entry per CDR3 protein. The repertoire holds roughly 500,000 distinct CDR3 sequences, with approximately 15% as singletons. The sequenced material came from blood. The receptor set was obtained from a young woman with Graves' ophthalmopathy.

This clonotype appeared many times. V and J are TRBV7-9 and TRBJ1-1; D not resolved. The CDR3 has 12 residues. Trimming removed 4 bases from V and 3 bases from J, with 6 bases in between. CDR1 SEHNR and CDR2 FQNEAQ come from the germline V gene (reference sequence). For the CDR3, the DNA is TGTGCCAGCAGCTACGAAGACACTGAAGCTTTCTTT. It codes for CASSYEDTEAFF.

At least ten counts were recorded for this clonotype. The chain couples TRBV6-1 to TRBJ1-2, with D uncertain. This CDR3 is 13 amino acids long. Germline lookup yields CDR1 MNHNS and CDR2 SASEGT. Trimming removed 2 bases at V and 8 bases at J, with 12 bases between. The CDR3 region is CASSERSYGGYTF. CDR3 in DNA: TGTGCCAGCAGTGAACGTAGCTACGGCGGCTACACCTTC.

This clonotype was counted ten times or more. V gene TRBV7-9 combines with J gene TRBJ2-7, with 9 bases identical to TRBD1. CDR1 SEHNR and CDR2 FQNEAQ come from the germline V gene (reference sequence). The CDR3 runs to 15 residues. J was trimmed by 6 bases and V by 0 bases; bases with no gene match: 6. The CDR3 nucleotides are TGTGCCAGCAGCTTAGCTGGACAGGGGTACCCCGAGCAGTACTTC. Its protein product is CASSLAGQGYPEQYF. The full variable domain, in which reference TRBV7-9 and TRBJ2-7 provide the parts outside the CDR3, is DTGVSQNPRHKITKRGQNVTFRCDPISEHNRLYWYRQTLGQGPEFLTYFQNEAQLEKSRLLSDRFSAERPKGSFSTLEIQRTEQGDSAMYLCASSLAGQGYPEQYFGPGTRLTVT.

The chain carries TRBV5-1 and TRBJ2-2; D is undetermined. V was pared by 0 bases and J by 5 bases, with 11 bases between. The CDR3 contains 15 residues. Germline CDR1 reads SGHRS; CDR2 reads YFSETQ. The CDR3 nucleotides read TGCGCCAGCAGCTTGGCCGGTAGAGGAACCGGGGAGCTGTTTTTT. It yields the protein CASSLAGRGTGELFF. Combining the CDR3 with reference TRBV5-1 and TRBJ2-2 gives the whole variable domain KAGVTQTPRYLIKTRGQQVTLSCSPISGHRSVSWYQQTPGQGLQFLFEYFSETQRNKGNFPGRFSGRQFSNSRSEMNVSTLELGDSALYLCASSLAGRGTGELFFGEGSRLTVL.

The sample holds many counts of this clonotype. The chain links TRBV5-1 to TRBJ2-7, with 8 positions matching TRBD1. Germline V CDR1 and CDR2: SGHRS, YFSETQ. V lost 4 bases to trimming and J lost 1 base; unmatched junction nucleotides: 7. The CDR3 loop spans 15 amino acids. CDR3: CASSPWTGPSYEQYF. The DNA for the CDR3 is TGCGCCAGCAGCCCATGGACAGGGCCTTCCTACGAGCAGTACTTC.

This clonotype has at least ten counts. The J gene is TRBJ2-7, the V gene TRBV10-1; TRBD1 aligns across 10 bases. Trimming took 6 bases from V and 11 from J; bases not matched to a gene: 7. The germline gives CDR1 WNHNN, CDR2 SYGVQD (reference sequence). This CDR3 is 12 amino acids long. CDR3 loop: CASSRDRGRKYF. CDR3 DNA sequence: TGCGCCAGCAGCCGGGACAGGGGTCGGAAGTACTTC.

This clonotype showed up many times. V gene TRBV6-1 combines with J gene TRBJ1-5; D gene uncertain. Germline CDR1 is MNHNS and CDR2 is SASEGT. CDR3 length equals 17 residues. Between the trimmed V and J ends, which lost 5 bases and 4 bases, there was a span of 21 bases. CDR3 DNA sequence: TGTGCCAGCAGTCTTTCAGGCATATCCGATCGGAATCAGCCCCAGCATTTT. Protein: CASSLSGISDRNQPQHF.

This clonotype was recorded many times. The chain links TRBV5-1 to TRBJ1-2, with D unclear. The CDR3 loop spans 14 amino acids. The germline V and J ends were trimmed by 7 bases and 2 bases, with 15 bases remaining between them. Germline CDR1 SGHRS, CDR2 YFSETQ. The CDR3 region has the DNA TGCGCCAGCGCTACCCTTGACAAGAACTATGGCTACACCTTC. Its translation: CASATLDKNYGYTF.

This clonotype was seen repeatedly, ten times or more. V usage is TRBV4-2 and J usage is TRBJ1-5; D is uncertain. This CDR3 is 15 amino acids long. V shed 0 bases and J shed 4 bases, with 10 bases lying between them. CDR1 and CDR2 from the germline V gene are LGHNA and YNFKEQ. For the CDR3, the DNA is TGTGCCAGCAGCCAAGAAGGACTGCAAAATCAGCCCCAGCATTTT. Translated, it gives CASSQEGLQNQPQHF.

This clonotype was observed at least ten times. The CDR3 DNA is TGTGCCAGCTCACCACTGGCAGGGGGCAGAGAGACCCAGTACTTC. It is translated as CASSPLAGGRETQYF. The chain has TRBV6-1 and TRBJ2-5, with 8 bases aligning to TRBD1. The CDR3 sequence is 15 residues long. CDR1 and CDR2 from the germline V gene are MNHNS and SASEGT. V gave up 8 bases and J gave up 4 bases; unmatched junction bases: 12.